This record looks at one T cell receptor beta chain sequence and its context. Its specificity is unknown. This entry belongs to a study of cytomegalovirus exposure and HLA in healthy donors. The PCR employed 60 Vbeta primers together with 13 Jbeta primers. Produced via immunoSEQ multiplex PCR; TCRdb's table is partial and in-frame only. Among some 57,000 clones, more than 70% were seen once, and the ten largest hold about 1.4%. The study's findings and limits: Specific recognition of CMV antigens was confirmed in vitro for a few chains (all CMV-associated). The classifier reportedly diagnosed cytomegalovirus status with high sensitivity and specificity.

Everyone who donated was a healthy bone marrow donor. The receptor comes from a man under 40 in good health and CMV-seropositive. The specimen sequenced was PBMCs.

CDR3 nucleotide sequence: TGTGCCTGGAACGCGGGAGCCACAGATACGCAGTATTTT. As protein: CAWNAGATDTQYF. The rearrangement uses TRBV30 and TRBJ2-3; 7 nucleotides agree with TRBD2. J was trimmed by 2 bases and V by 4 bases; bases with no gene match: 3. The CDR3 has 13 amino acids. Germline V lookup: CDR1 GTSNPN, CDR2 SVGIG (reference sequence). Complete variable domain (other parts from reference TRBV30 and TRBJ2-3): SQTIHQWPATLVQPVGSPLSLECTVEGTSNPNLYWYRQAAGRGLQLLFYSVGIGQISSEVPQNLSASRPQDRQFILSSKKLLLSDSGFYLCAWNAGATDTQYFGPGTRLTVL.